The 6 T cell receptor beta chains presented below share a single source sample, sequenced in a study of T cell responses to AZD1222 COVID-19 vaccine. Assay: immunoSEQ multiplex PCR; the TCRdb copy retains only in-frame clones and omits some. The sample has 90,000 to 150,000 clones, around 90% seen once; the top ten hold 4% to 5%. The sample was peripheral blood, taken 28 days after the second dose of the MenACWY control vaccine. The receptor source for this set is an adult who received the MenACWY meningococcal vaccine as a control.

The J gene is TRBJ1-1, the V gene TRBV13, with a tentative D call TRBD1 (5 bases). Trimming shortened V by 2 bases and J by 1 base, and 8 bases separated the two germline ends. Germline loops: CDR1 PRHDT, CDR2 FYEKMQ (reference sequence). The CDR3 contains 14 residues. CDR3 region: CASSLNDRNTEAFF. The CDR3 DNA is TGTGCCAGCAGCTTAAACGACAGGAACACTGAAGCTTTCTTT. Full variable domain (missing parts from reference TRBV13 and TRBJ1-1): AAGVIQSPRHLIKEKRETATLKCYPIPRHDTVYWYQQGPGQDPQFLISFYEKMQSDKGSIPDRFSAQQFSDYHSELNMSSLELGDSALYFCASSLNDRNTEAFFGQGTRLTVV.

This rearrangement joins TRBV27 to TRBJ1-6; 7 nucleotides align to TRBD1. The V gene end was trimmed by 3 bases and the J gene end by 7 bases; junction bases not matched to a gene: 12. Germline loops: CDR1 MNHEY, CDR2 SMNVEV (reference sequence). The CDR3 covers 17 residues. The CDR3 here is CASSLDLRDSENSPLHF. CDR3 DNA sequence: TGTGCCAGCAGTTTGGACCTCCGGGACAGCGAAAATTCACCCCTCCACTTT.

The chain joins TRBV6-1 to TRBJ2-3, with D uncertain. CDR1 MNHNS and CDR2 SASEGT come from the germline V gene. Trimming took off 0 bases at V and 10 bases at J, with 11 bases between the two ends. This CDR3 has 13 residues. The CDR3 DNA is TGTGCCAGCAGTGAAGCGGCGATAGGAGCGCAGTATTTT. Translation: CASSEAAIGAQYF.

The V gene is TRBV6-2 or TRBV6-3, the J gene TRBJ2-2; the D is unclear. Trimming removed 2 bases at V and 6 bases at J, with 4 bases between. The CDR3 sequence is 12 residues long. Germline lookup yields CDR1 MNHEY and CDR2 SVGEGT. The CDR3, as DNA: TGTGCCAGCAGTTACGGGTCCGGGGAGCTGTTTTTT. Translation: CASSYGSGELFF.

The genes are TRBV29-1 and TRBJ1-1; D not certain. V lost 3 bases and J 4 bases, leaving 15 bases between the germline ends. Germline CDR1 is SQVTM and CDR2 is ANQGSEA. The CDR3 loop spans 14 amino acids. The CDR3 loop reads CSVDLAPPLTEAFF. The CDR3 DNA reads as TGCAGCGTTGATTTGGCACCGCCACTCACTGAAGCTTTCTTT.

This clone was counted a single time. The chain has TRBV5-4 and TRBJ2-5; D is possibly TRBD1 or TRBD2 (7 bases each). Germline-derived CDR1 and CDR2 are SGHNT and YYREEE (reference sequence). V lost 4 bases, J lost 2 bases, and 15 bases lay in between. This CDR3 comprises 15 residues. CDR3 sequence reads: CASSPGGGQQETQYF. In DNA, the CDR3 is TGTGCCAGCAGCCCAGGGGGGGGACAGCAAGAGACCCAGTACTTC. The full variable domain, completed using reference TRBV5-4 and TRBJ2-5, is ETGVTQSPTHLIKTRGQQVTLRCSSQSGHNTVSWYQQALGQGPQFIFQYYREEENGRGNFPPRFSGLQFPNYSSELNVNALELDDSALYLCASSPGGGQQETQYFGPGTRLLVL.